The rows below give T cell receptor beta chains drawn from one sample of a study of blood T cell repertoires in COVID-19. Here immunoSEQ multiplex PCR was the method, and the copy in TCRdb shows in-frame clones only, minus some. The table shows under 200,000 clones, with approximately 90% occurring only once. The source material was peripheral blood. Receptors originate from an older woman with COVID-19, enrolled during active disease. Both conserved end residues are part of each CDR3. The order of the fields is J gene, D gene, V gene, clone size, CDR3 protein, CDR3 DNA. The D gene is left open where the match is weak. For some rows the clone size is stated as once, few or many, or as a class when expanded; others skip it.

TRBJ1-2	TRBD1	TRBV7-8	.	CASSLSGQLNYGYTF	TGTGCCAGCAGCTTATCGGGACAGCTGAACTATGGCTACACCTTC
TRBJ1-1	.	TRBV5-1	.	CASSLGGAGAEAFF	TGCGCCAGCAGCTTGGGAGGGGCGGGGGCTGAAGCTTTCTTT
TRBJ1-2	.	TRBV5-1	.	CASSLGDTYNYGYTF	TGCGCCAGCAGCTTGGGGGACACTTATAACTATGGCTACACCTTC
TRBJ1-3	TRBD1	TRBV3-1/TRBV3-2	.	CASSRRTGESGNTIYF	TGTGCCAGCAGCCGACGGACAGGGGAAAGTGGAAACACCATATATTTT
TRBJ2-7	TRBD1	TRBV29-1	.	CSVASRDRDSRSSYEQYF	TGCAGCGTCGCAAGCCGGGACAGGGACTCCCGAAGCTCCTACGAGCAGTACTTC
TRBJ1-2	TRBD1	TRBV7-2	.	CASSVTGGQGYGYTF	TGTGCCAGCAGCGTAACAGGGGGCCAAGGCTATGGCTACACCTTC
TRBJ2-3	TRBD1	TRBV9	.	CASSVRQGADTQYF	TGTGCCAGCAGCGTACGCCAGGGGGCGGATACGCAGTATTTT
TRBJ1-4	TRBD1	TRBV5-1	.	CASSIRDSQEKLFF	TGCGCCAGCAGCATCCGGGACAGCCAGGAAAAACTGTTTTTT
TRBJ2-7	TRBD1	TRBV3-1/TRBV3-2	.	CASSPTLGQGAYEQYF	TGTGCCAGCAGCCCCACCTTGGGACAGGGGGCATACGAGCAGTACTTC
TRBJ2-2	.	TRBV19	.	CASTGRQFNTGELFF	TGTGCCAGTACGGGTCGGCAGTTTAACACCGGGGAGCTGTTTTTT
TRBJ1-5	.	TRBV6-5	.	CASRETSNQPQHF	TGTGCCAGCAGGGAGACTAGCAATCAGCCCCAGCATTTT
TRBJ1-5	.	TRBV6-6	.	CASTPFFGNQPQHF	TGTGCCAGCACCCCGTTTTTCGGCAATCAGCCCCAGCATTTT
TRBJ2-4	TRBD2	TRBV9	once	CASTEGLAGIGNIQYF	TGTGCCAGCACCGAGGGACTAGCGGGGATCGGAAACATTCAGTACTTC
TRBJ2-2	.	TRBV15	.	CATSRDNLWSGELFF	TGTGCCACCAGCAGAGATAACTTGTGGTCCGGGGAGCTGTTTTTT
TRBJ2-4	.	TRBV5-1	once	CASSLDREAKNIQYF	TGCGCCAGCAGCTTGGACAGGGAGGCCAAAAACATTCAGTACTTC
TRBJ2-7	TRBD1	TRBV2	.	CAIRQGESYEQYF	TGTGCCATCAGACAGGGGGAGTCCTACGAGCAGTACTTC
TRBJ1-6	.	TRBV28	once	CASSLGEPGSPLHF	TGTGCCAGCAGTTTAGGGGAGCCGGGGTCACCCCTCCACTTT
TRBJ2-1	TRBD1	TRBV19	.	CASSISGQGGPYNEQFF	TGTGCCAGTAGTATTTCGGGACAGGGGGGTCCCTACAATGAGCAGTTCTTC
TRBJ2-2	TRBD2	TRBV20-1	few	CSASRLAGGLGTGELFF	TGCAGTGCTAGTCGGCTAGCGGGGGGGCTGGGCACCGGGGAGCTGTTTTTT
TRBJ2-7	.	TRBV7-9	.	CASSNTGTSTVEQYF	TGTGCCAGCAGCAATACCGGGACTTCCACCGTAGAGCAGTACTTC
TRBJ1-2	.	TRBV11-2	.	CASSRSNYGYTF	TGTGCCAGCAGCCGTAGTAACTATGGCTACACCTTC
TRBJ2-1	.	TRBV24-1	few	CATSDLVSNEQFF	TGTGCCACCAGTGATTTAGTCAGCAATGAGCAGTTCTTC
TRBJ1-6	TRBD1	TRBV7-3	.	CASSLTGDRGNSPLHF	TGTGCCAGCAGCTTAACGGGTGACAGGGGGAATTCACCCCTCCACTTT
TRBJ2-3	TRBD2	TRBV19	.	CASSVQTTLAGGTDTQYF	TGTGCCAGTAGTGTCCAAACTACTCTAGCGGGGGGGACAGATACGCAGTATTTT
TRBJ1-2	.	TRBV10-3	.	CAIRQGGSGYTF	TGTGCCATCAGGCAGGGAGGAAGCGGCTACACCTTC
TRBJ1-1	.	TRBV6-5	.	CASSMQGNRNTEAFF	TGTGCCAGCAGCATGCAGGGGAACCGGAACACTGAAGCTTTCTTT
TRBJ1-5	TRBD1	TRBV4-1	.	CASSHNAGQGAYSNQPQHF	TGCGCCAGCAGCCATAACGCTGGACAGGGCGCTTATAGCAATCAGCCCCAGCATTTT
TRBJ2-7	.	TRBV29-1	.	CSGISSKDEQYF	TGCAGCGGGATTTCTAGCAAGGACGAGCAGTACTTC
TRBJ1-2	TRBD1	TRBV27	.	CASRSTGAGSYTF	TGTGCCAGCAGGTCGACAGGGGCGGGGAGCTACACCTTC
TRBJ2-2	TRBD2	TRBV11-2	few	CASSLRLAGGPGELFF	TGTGCCAGCAGCTTAAGACTAGCGGGGGGGCCAGGGGAGCTGTTTTTT
TRBJ2-1	.	TRBV6-1	.	CASSERSSYNEQFF	TGTGCCAGCAGTGAAAGGAGCTCCTACAATGAGCAGTTCTTC
TRBJ1-1	.	TRBV30	.	CAWSVPPGGYKAFF	TGTGCCTGGAGTGTACCGCCCGGGGGGTATAAAGCTTTCTTT
TRBJ1-4	TRBD1	TRBV18	.	CASSPPGMATGGGELFF	TGTGCCAGCTCACCACCGGGAATGGCGACAGGGGGCGGTGAACTGTTTTTT
TRBJ1-1	.	TRBV27	.	CASSLSTGRTEAFF	TGTGCCAGCAGTTTATCCACAGGTAGGACTGAAGCTTTCTTT
TRBJ2-2	TRBD1	TRBV7-2	.	CASSALTGGNTGELFF	TGTGCCAGCAGCGCCTTGACAGGGGGAAACACCGGGGAGCTGTTTTTT
TRBJ2-7	.	TRBV28	.	CASSPLFRVSYEQYF	TGTGCCAGCAGTCCACTCTTCAGGGTCTCCTACGAGCAGTACTTC
TRBJ1-3	.	TRBV6-6	.	CASHGTSGNTIYF	TGTGCCAGTCACGGGACATCTGGAAACACCATATATTTT
TRBJ1-4	.	TRBV6-6	.	CASSNAAEATNEKLFF	TGTGCCAGCAGCAACGCCGCAGAAGCAACTAATGAAAAACTGTTTTTT
TRBJ1-2	.	TRBV6-1	.	CASSDGDYYGYTF	TGTGCCAGCAGTGACGGGGACTACTATGGCTACACCTTC
TRBJ1-4	TRBD1	TRBV14	once	CASSQWTGITTNEKLFF	TGTGCCAGCAGCCAGTGGACAGGGATAACAACTAATGAAAAACTGTTTTTT
TRBJ1-2	TRBD1	TRBV24-1	.	CATSGSSRDRGAYGYTF	TGTGCCACCAGTGGATCAAGCCGGGACAGGGGGGCCTATGGCTACACCTTC
TRBJ1-1	TRBD1	TRBV23-1	.	CASALGQGRNTEAFF	TGCGCCAGCGCCCTGGGACAGGGGCGGAACACTGAAGCTTTCTTT
TRBJ2-5	TRBD2	TRBV29-1	.	CSGELAGGPETQYF	TGCAGCGGGGAACTAGCGGGGGGGCCTGAGACCCAGTACTTC